Following are 31 T cell receptor beta chains from one sample sequenced in a study of neurological immune-mediated disorders. Time point meaning: longitudinal time-point 1 (baseline). TCRdb passed the 5' RACE reads through MiXCR, listing each CDR3 protein once. Among some 77,000 distinct CDR3 sequences, roughly an eighth were seen once, and the ten largest hold around 4.3%. The sample consisted of PBMCs. The receptors here all came from a female donor with HTLV-1-associated myelopathy (HAM/TSP).

This clonotype was counted only a few times. CDR3 in amino acids: CASSLEGDRNNEQFF. DNA of the CDR3: TGCGCCAGCAGCTTGGAGGGGGACAGGAACAATGAGCAGTTCTTC. The chain is built from TRBV5-1 and TRBJ2-1; 8 bases agree with TRBD1. V lost 0 bases and J lost 5; bases outside the gene matches: 4. Germline V lookup: CDR1 SGHRS, CDR2 YFSETQ. The CDR3 runs to 15 residues.

This clonotype was seen ten or more times. The chain uses TRBV20-1 and TRBJ1-2; weak D call: TRBD1 (6 bases). Trimming took 8 bases from V and 4 from J, leaving 17 bases between them. The CDR3 sequence is 13 residues long. Germline-derived CDR1 and CDR2 are DFQATT and SNEGSKA (reference sequence). The CDR3 nucleotides are TGCAGTACTTCTCTCAGGGGCGGCTATGGCTACACCTTC. This encodes CSTSLRGGYGYTF.

This clonotype was seen ten or more times. The chain employs TRBV9 and TRBJ2-3, with 8 bases matching TRBD2. Germline CDR1 reads SGDLS; CDR2 reads YYNGEE. The V segment lost 3 bases and the J segment 0 bases; nucleotides outside the gene matches: 9. The CDR3 spans 17 residues. The CDR3 region has the DNA TGTGCCAGCAGCGCCAAGGCGGGGGGACCCAGCACAGATACGCAGTATTTT. This translates into CASSAKAGGPSTDTQYF.

This clonotype was seen at least ten times. The V gene is TRBV9, the J gene TRBJ2-2; 7 positions agree with TRBD1. Germline V gene data show CDR1 as SGDLS and CDR2 as YYNGEE. CDR3 length: 15 residues. J was trimmed by 1 base and V by 4 bases; bases with no gene match: 4. The CDR3 is CASSLWDRNTGELFF. CDR3 DNA sequence: TGTGCCAGCAGCTTGTGGGACAGGAACACCGGGGAGCTGTTTTTT.

This clonotype was seen ten or more times. CDR3 bases: TGCAGTGCTAGAGAGCCCGGGGCCCTGAACACTGAAGCTTTCTTT. Its translation is CSAREPGALNTEAFF. This rearrangement joins TRBV20-1 to TRBJ1-1, with D maybe TRBD1 (5 bases). Germline V lookup: CDR1 DFQATT, CDR2 SNEGSKA (reference sequence). This CDR3 region has 15 residues. Trimming removed 0 bases at V and 0 bases at J, with 11 bases between.

By sample fraction, this clonotype is medium-sized. The gene calls are TRBV2 and TRBJ2-1, with 10 bases matching TRBD1. Germline V gene lookup returns CDR1 SNHLY and CDR2 FYNNEI. This CDR3 comprises 14 residues. V trimming: 4 bases; J trimming: 4 bases; junction bases outside the gene matches: 1. In DNA form, the CDR3 reads TGTGCCAGCAGTGGACAGGGGGCTTACAATGAGCAGTTCTTC. It codes for CASSGQGAYNEQFF.

The chain combines TRBV5-1 with TRBJ2-2; 9 nucleotides align to TRBD1. Trimming cost V 4 bases and J 5 bases; bases outside gene matches: 6. CDR1 and CDR2 (germline): SGHRS, YFSETQ. The CDR3 is 15 residues long. Here the CDR3 DNA reads TGCGCCAGCAGCCCGGGACAGGGCGATACCGGGGAGCTGTTTTTT. Translation: CASSPGQGDTGELFF.

This clonotype was seen at least ten times. The genes are TRBV7-9 and TRBJ2-5; D is perhaps TRBD2 (6 bases). Trimming pared 5 bases from V and 5 bases from J, leaving 18 bases between. CDR3 length: 15 amino acids. CDR1 and CDR2 (germline): SEHNR, FQNEAQ (reference sequence). CDR3: CASSLRQGGVETQYF. Here the CDR3 DNA reads TGTGCCAGCAGCCTGCGGCAGGGAGGAGTGGAGACCCAGTACTTC.

This clonotype was recorded at least ten times. The V call is TRBV2, the J call TRBJ2-7; D gene uncertain. CDR3 length equals 15 residues. CDR1 is SNHLY, CDR2 FYNNEI, per germline. The V end lost 1 base, the J end lost 0 bases, and 10 bases lay between the germline ends. CDR3: CASSEGDPSSYEQYF. Written as DNA, the CDR3 is TGTGCCAGCAGTGAAGGAGACCCGAGCTCCTACGAGCAGTACTTC.

Many counts were recorded for this clonotype. The gene calls are TRBV5-6 and TRBJ1-2, with D unclear. The CDR3 consists of 13 residues. Between the trimmed V and J ends, which lost 0 bases and 5 bases, there was a span of 8 bases. The germline V gene has CDR1 SGHDT and CDR2 YYEEEE. The CDR3 here is CASSLGQLYGYTF. In nucleotides, the CDR3 is TGTGCCAGCAGCTTGGGCCAGTTATATGGCTACACCTTC.

This clonotype occurred many times. The gene calls are TRBV28 and TRBJ2-7; no definite D call. Trimming took 6 bases from V and 1 from J, leaving 10 bases between them. Looked up from germline, CDR1 is MDHEN and CDR2 is SYDVKM. The CDR3 sequence is 13 residues long. CDR3 DNA sequence: TGTGCCAGCAGCAAACCGGATTCCTACGAGCAGTACTTC. This codes for CASSKPDSYEQYF. Supplemented by reference TRBV28 and TRBJ2-7, the full variable domain reads DVKVTQSSRYLVKRTGEKVFLECVQDMDHENMFWYRQDPGLGLRLIYFSYDVKMKEKGDIPEGYSVSREKKERFSLILESASTNQTSMYLCASSKPDSYEQYFGPGTRLTVT.

This clonotype came up many times. The J gene is TRBJ2-7, the V gene TRBV6-5; maybe TRBD2 (6 bases). The ends were cut back, 10 bases at V and 2 bases at J, with 12 bases in the middle. CDR1 is MNHEY and CDR2 is SVGAGI in the germline V gene. The CDR3 covers 12 residues. CDR3 bases: TGTGCCACGGGGGAGCCCCCCTACGAGCAGTACTTC. Its protein product is CATGEPPYEQYF.

There are many counts of this clonotype. The gene calls are TRBV7-3 and TRBJ2-1; D is possibly TRBD1 or TRBD2 (5 bases each). This CDR3 region has 13 residues. V lost 2 bases, J lost 10 bases, and 12 bases lay in between. Looked up from germline, CDR1 is SGHTA and CDR2 is FQGTGA. The CDR3 nucleotides read TGTGCCAGCAGCTTACCTGGGGGTAGGGAGCAGTTCTTC. Amino acid sequence: CASSLPGGREQFF.

This clonotype has at least ten counts. The chain uses TRBV4-2 and TRBJ1-3, with TRBD1 matching 7 bases. There are 15 residues in the CDR3. Per the germline V gene, CDR1 is LGHNA and CDR2 is YNFKEQ. V dropped 1 base and J dropped 2; count of bases not matched to a gene: 2. In nucleotides, the CDR3 is TGTGCCAGCAGCCAAGGAGGGGGCCCTGGAAACACCATATATTTT. Translating it yields CASSQGGGPGNTIYF.

This clonotype showed up many times. The CDR3 region is CSAGPLTDTQYF. The DNA of the CDR3 is TGCAGCGCCGGACCACTCACAGATACGCAGTATTTT. The chain employs TRBV29-1 and TRBJ2-3; no reliable D call. V lost 7 bases, J lost 2 bases, and 10 bases lay in between. This CDR3 region has 12 residues. Germline V CDR1 and CDR2: SQVTM, ANQGSEA.

The chain uses TRBV5-1 and TRBJ2-3; D perhaps matches TRBD2 (5 bases). Germline V gives CDR1 SGHRS, CDR2 YFSETQ. The V gene lost 5 bases and the J gene lost 2 bases, with 12 bases spanning the gap. The CDR3 is 14 residues long. CDR3 sequence: CASRPSTFTDTQYF. Written as DNA, the CDR3 is TGCGCCAGCAGACCTAGCACGTTCACAGATACGCAGTATTTT. The entire variable domain, with the rest obtained from reference TRBV5-1 and TRBJ2-3, is as follows: KAGVTQTPRYLIKTRGQQVTLSCSPISGHRSVSWYQQTPGQGLQFLFEYFSETQRNKGNFPGRFSGRQFSNSRSEMNVSTLELGDSALYLCASRPSTFTDTQYFGPGTRLTVL.

CDR3 sequence reads: CASSLLSRHNNEQFF. In nucleotides, the CDR3 is TGTGCCAGCAGCTTACTTTCCAGACATAACAATGAGCAGTTCTTC. The chain is built from TRBV5-6 and TRBJ2-1; D gene uncertain. Germline-derived CDR1 and CDR2 are SGHDT and YYEEEE. The CDR3 has 15 residues. The V gene lost 2 bases and the J gene lost 5 bases, with 14 bases spanning the gap.

This clonotype turned up a few times. This rearrangement joins TRBV7-8 to TRBJ2-3; D call uncertain. Germline V lookup: CDR1 SGHVS, CDR2 FQNEAQ. V lost 1 base, J lost 0 bases, and 14 bases lay in between. The CDR3 runs to 17 residues. CDR3 sequence: CASSLVSSSSSTDTQYF. The CDR3 nucleotides are TGTGCCAGCAGCTTAGTATCATCGAGCTCTAGCACAGATACGCAGTATTTT.

This clonotype was counted ten times or more. An end of the junction differs from the germline gene, which may be a read error. This sequence joins TRBV15 and TRBJ2-1, with 8 bases lining up with TRBD2. From germline, CDR1 is LNHNV and CDR2 YYDKDF (reference sequence). CDR3 size: 16 residues. As DNA, the CDR3 is TGTGCTACCAGCAGAGGGAATAGCGGGATGCCAAATGAGCAGTTCTTC. Translation: CATSRGNSGMPNEQFF.

This clonotype was seen ten or more times. The genes are TRBV28 and TRBJ2-7; D tentatively reads TRBD1 or TRBD2 (5 bases each). The CDR3 has 14 residues. From germline, CDR1 is MDHEN and CDR2 SYDVKM. V was shortened by 7 bases and J by 3 bases, with 16 bases between the two germline ends. Here the CDR3 reads CASTIGGNNYEQYF. CDR3 DNA: TGTGCCAGCACCATTGGGGGAAATAACTACGAGCAGTACTTC.

This clonotype came up many times. In DNA, the CDR3 is TGCAGTGCTCGGCGACAGGCCGCCGGCTACGAGCAGTACTTC. Residues: CSARRQAAGYEQYF. This chain connects TRBV20-1 to TRBJ2-7; maybe TRBD1 (6 bases). Germline assignment: CDR1 DFQATT and CDR2 SNEGSKA (reference sequence). This CDR3 is 14 amino acids long. V was pared by 5 bases and J by 3 bases, with 17 bases between.

This clonotype was detected many times. The DNA of the CDR3 is TGTGCCAGCAGCGTATCCGGCGGCTCGGGAGCCTACAATGAGCAGTTCTTC. Amino acid sequence: CASSVSGGSGAYNEQFF. The rearrangement links TRBV9 to TRBJ2-1; tentatively, D is TRBD2 (6 bases). The CDR3 has 17 amino acids. Per germline, CDR1 SGDLS and CDR2 YYNGEE. Trimming took off 1 base at V and 2 bases at J, with 16 bases between the two ends.

Concerning this clonotype itself: Given a much more abundant clone one base away, this may be a read error. The rearrangement joins TRBV6-2 or TRBV6-3 to TRBJ2-7, with 7 nucleotides matching TRBD2. CDR1 and CDR2 (germline): MNHEY, SVGEGT. This CDR3 spans 15 amino acids. The CDR3 region has the DNA TGTGCCAGCATTAAAACTCGGGAGGAAGCCTACGAGCGGTACTTC. Amino acids: CASIKTREEAYERYF.

In this sample, this clonotype turned up many times. The V and J genes are TRBV2 and TRBJ2-1; 12 positions agree with TRBD1. Germline V gene sequence: CDR1 SNHLY, CDR2 FYNNEI. The V and J ends lost 6 bases and 9 bases, in that order; junction bases with no gene match: 9. The CDR3 sequence is 15 residues long. The CDR3 spells CASRGDRGPYGEQFF. The CDR3 DNA is TGTGCCAGCAGAGGGGACAGGGGGCCCTACGGTGAGCAGTTCTTC.

At least ten counts were recorded for this clonotype. The chain's CDR3 is CASSELGGSSYEQYF. The CDR3 DNA is TGTGCCAGCAGTGAACTGGGGGGGAGCTCCTACGAGCAGTACTTC. V and J are TRBV6-1 and TRBJ2-7; 7 bases match TRBD2. V shed 2 bases and J 0 bases; nucleotides not matched to a gene: 4. This CDR3 has 15 amino acids. Per the germline V gene, CDR1 is MNHNS and CDR2 is SASEGT.

This clonotype turned up a few times. The chain uses TRBV6-6 and TRBJ2-1, with D perhaps TRBD1 (5 bases). V lost 2 bases, J lost 11 bases, and 10 bases lay in between. CDR3 length: 12 residues. CDR1 is MNHNY and CDR2 is SVGAGI in the germline V gene (reference sequence). This CDR3 is CASSYKGIQQFF. The DNA for the CDR3 is TGTGCCAGCAGTTACAAGGGGATCCAGCAGTTCTTC.

This clonotype was seen repeatedly, ten times or more. The CDR3 nucleotides read TGTGCCAGCAGCCCCCTTAAGGGATGGATCTCCGGGGCCAACGTCCTGACTTTC. It translates to CASSPLKGWISGANVLTF. V usage is TRBV12-3 or TRBV12-4 and J usage is TRBJ2-6; no clear D gene. Trimming left V 6 bases short and J 4 bases short, with 22 bases between. This CDR3 has 18 residues.

Ten or more counts support this clonotype. The CDR3 is CSATVNTEAFF. In DNA, the CDR3 is TGCAGTGCGACGGTGAACACTGAAGCTTTCTTT. This sequence joins TRBV29-1 and TRBJ1-1, with unresolved D. CDR3 size: 11 residues. Germline V gives CDR1 SQVTM, CDR2 ANQGSEA.

This clonotype was counted once. The germline gene is not matched at one end of the junction; a read error may be the cause. The chain recombines TRBV24-1 with TRBJ2-7, with D perhaps matching TRBD1 (6 bases). Germline lookup yields CDR1 KGHDR and CDR2 SFDVKD. The CDR3 runs 15 residues. The CDR3 region has the DNA TGTGCAACCAGTGATGCGGGCCAGGGGTCCTACGAGCAGTACTTC. This encodes CATSDAGQGSYEQYF.

This chain joins TRBV20-1 and TRBJ1-2, with a tentative D call TRBD1 (6 bases). Germline-derived CDR1 and CDR2 are DFQATT and SNEGSKA (reference sequence). V was trimmed by 2 bases and J by 4 bases, leaving 8 bases between them. There are 12 residues in the CDR3. CDR3 in amino acids: CSARQGPYGYTF. CDR3 in DNA: TGCAGTGCTAGACAGGGGCCCTATGGCTACACCTTC.

This clonotype has ten or more counts. The rearrangement joins TRBV4-1 to TRBJ2-1, with D perhaps given as TRBD1 or TRBD2 (6 bases each). Germline CDR1 MGHRA, CDR2 YSYEKL. This CDR3 contains 16 residues. V was trimmed by 2 bases and J by 1 base, leaving 12 bases between them. The CDR3 DNA reads as TGCGCCAGCAGCCAACCGAGGGGGGAATCCTACAATGAGCAGTTCTTC. Protein product: CASSQPRGESYNEQFF.